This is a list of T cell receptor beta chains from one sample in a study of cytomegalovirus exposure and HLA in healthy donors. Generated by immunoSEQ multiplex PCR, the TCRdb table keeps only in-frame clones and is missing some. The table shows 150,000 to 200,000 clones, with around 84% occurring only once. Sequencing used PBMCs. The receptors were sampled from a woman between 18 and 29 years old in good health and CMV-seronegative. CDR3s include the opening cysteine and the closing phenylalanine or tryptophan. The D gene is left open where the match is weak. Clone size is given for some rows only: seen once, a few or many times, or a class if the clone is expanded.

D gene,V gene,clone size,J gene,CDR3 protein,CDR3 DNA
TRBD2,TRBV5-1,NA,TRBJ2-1,CASSSGLAGFNEQFF,TGCGCCAGCAGCTCGGGACTAGCGGGGTTCAATGAGCAGTTCTTC
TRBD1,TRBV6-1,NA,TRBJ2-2,CASTLPGQDTGELFF,TGTGCCAGCACTTTACCGGGACAGGACACCGGGGAGCTGTTTTTT
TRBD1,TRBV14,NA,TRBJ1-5,CASSHGTGSDQPQHF,TGTGCCAGCAGCCATGGGACAGGGTCGGATCAGCCCCAGCATTTT
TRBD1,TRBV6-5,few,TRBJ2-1,CASSRQGLYNEQFF,TGTGCCAGCAGTCGACAGGGGCTCTACAATGAGCAGTTCTTC
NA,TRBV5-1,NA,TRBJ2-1,CASILYPGNEQFF,TGCGCCAGCATTCTTTATCCGGGCAATGAGCAGTTCTTC
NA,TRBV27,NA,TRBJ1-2,CASSLTPETNYGYTF,TGTGCCAGCAGTTTAACACCCGAAACTAACTATGGCTACACCTTC
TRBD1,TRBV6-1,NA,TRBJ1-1,CASSEEQGVQRAFF,TGTGCCAGCAGTGAGGAACAGGGGGTCCAGAGGGCTTTCTTT
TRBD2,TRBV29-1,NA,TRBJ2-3,CSVEGTSGRLTQYF,TGCAGCGTTGAGGGGACTAGCGGGAGGTTAACGCAGTATTTT
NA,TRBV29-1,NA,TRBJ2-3,CSVEDRAADTQYF,TGCAGCGTTGAAGACAGGGCGGCAGATACGCAGTATTTT
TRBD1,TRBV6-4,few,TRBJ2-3,CASSDGQGSTDTQYF,TGTGCCAGCAGTGACGGACAGGGGAGCACAGATACGCAGTATTTT
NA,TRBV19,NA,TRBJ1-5,CASSTQRNQPQHF,TGTGCCAGTAGTACCCAGAGGAATCAGCCCCAGCATTTT
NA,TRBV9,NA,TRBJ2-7,CASSVAASGSYEQYF,TGTGCCAGCAGCGTAGCGGCGAGCGGGTCCTACGAGCAGTACTTC
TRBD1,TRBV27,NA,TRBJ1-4,CASSQNRGTNEKLFF,TGTGCCAGCAGCCAGAACAGGGGGACTAATGAAAAACTGTTTTTT
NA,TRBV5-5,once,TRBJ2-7,CASSLGLHEQYF,TGTGCCAGCAGCTTAGGACTACACGAGCAGTACTTC
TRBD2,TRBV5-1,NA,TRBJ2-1,CASSLAGTSGHNEQFF,TGCGCCAGCAGCTTGGCCGGGACTAGCGGACACAATGAGCAGTTCTTC
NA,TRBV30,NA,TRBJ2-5,CAWSVPRLQETQYF,TGTGCCTGGAGTGTCCCCAGGCTCCAAGAGACCCAGTACTTC
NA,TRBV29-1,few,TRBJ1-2,CSVEEGAEGYTF,TGCAGCGTTGAAGAGGGGGCGGAGGGCTACACCTTC
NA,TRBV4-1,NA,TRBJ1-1,CASSQTRNTEAFF,TGCGCCAGCAGCCAAACAAGAAACACTGAAGCTTTCTTT
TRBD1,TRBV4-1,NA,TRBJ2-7,CASSQSAGTAPYEQYF,TGCGCCAGCAGCCAATCGGCCGGGACAGCCCCCTACGAGCAGTACTTC
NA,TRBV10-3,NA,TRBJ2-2,CAILRRGSNTGELFF,TGTGCCATCCTCAGGAGGGGCTCGAACACCGGGGAGCTGTTTTTT
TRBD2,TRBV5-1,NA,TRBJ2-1,CASSFSGSGYNEQFF,TGCGCCAGCAGCTTTAGCGGGAGTGGCTACAATGAGCAGTTCTTC
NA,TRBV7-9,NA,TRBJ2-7,CSSSLGTYEQYF,TGTTCCAGCAGCTTAGGAACATACGAGCAGTACTTC
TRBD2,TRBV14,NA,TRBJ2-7,CASSPRTASGINEQYF,TGTGCCAGCAGCCCCAGAACGGCTAGCGGGATCAACGAGCAGTACTTC
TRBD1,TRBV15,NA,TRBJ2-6,CATSRAPGGAGANVLTF,TGTGCCACCAGCAGAGCGCCAGGGGGCGCTGGGGCCAACGTCCTGACTTTC
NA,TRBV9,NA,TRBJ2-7,CASSPWTGGAYEQYF,TGTGCCAGCAGCCCCTGGACAGGAGGGGCCTACGAGCAGTACTTC
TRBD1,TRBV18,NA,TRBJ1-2,CASSTNDRVGYTF,TGTGCCAGCTCAACAAACGACAGGGTCGGCTACACCTTC
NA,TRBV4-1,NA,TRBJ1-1,CASRNRENTEAFF,TGCGCCAGCAGAAATCGGGAGAACACTGAAGCTTTCTTT
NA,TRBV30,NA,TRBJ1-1,CAWGAGGGTEAFF,TGTGCCTGGGGGGCTGGGGGAGGCACTGAAGCTTTCTTT
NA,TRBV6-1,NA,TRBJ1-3,CASSGASSGNTIYF,TGTGCCAGCAGTGGGGCCAGCTCTGGAAACACCATATATTTT
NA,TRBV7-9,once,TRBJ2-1,CASSQDDKQFF,TGTGCCAGCAGCCAAGACGACAAGCAGTTCTTC
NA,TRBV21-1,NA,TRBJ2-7,CASIAGQALYEQYF,TGTGCCAGCATCGCGGGACAGGCGCTCTACGAGCAGTACTTC
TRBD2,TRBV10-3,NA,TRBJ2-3,CAISSQAGGRTDTQYF,TGTGCCATCAGTTCTCAAGCGGGGGGCCGCACAGATACGCAGTATTTT
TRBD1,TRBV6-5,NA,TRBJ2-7,CASSARDRLHEQYF,TGTGCCAGCAGTGCCAGGGACAGGTTGCACGAGCAGTACTTC
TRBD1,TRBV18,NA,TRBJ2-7,CASSPGTGGYEQYF,TGTGCCAGCTCGCCCGGGACAGGGGGCTACGAGCAGTACTTC
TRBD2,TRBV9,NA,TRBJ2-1,CASSVSGIQDEQFF,TGTGCCAGCAGCGTTAGCGGGATTCAAGATGAGCAGTTCTTC
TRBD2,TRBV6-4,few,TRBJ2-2,CASSSSGTGELFF,TGTGCCAGCAGTTCTAGCGGAACCGGGGAGCTGTTTTTT
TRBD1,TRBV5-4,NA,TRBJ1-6,CASSPGQGNNSPLHF,TGTGCCAGCAGCCCTGGACAGGGTAATAATTCACCCCTCCACTTT
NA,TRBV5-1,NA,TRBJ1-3,CASSTLPDSSGNTIYF,TGCGCCAGCAGCACCCTTCCGGACAGCTCTGGAAACACCATATATTTT
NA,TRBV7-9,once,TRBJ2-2,CASSPKGQFTGELFF,TGTGCCAGCAGCCCTAAAGGACAATTCACCGGGGAGCTGTTTTTT
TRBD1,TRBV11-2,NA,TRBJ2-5,CASSFGTGTGETQYF,TGTGCCAGCAGCTTCGGGACAGGGACGGGTGAGACCCAGTACTTC
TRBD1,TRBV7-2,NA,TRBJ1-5,CASSSGQGSLNQPQHF,TGTGCCAGCAGCTCCGGACAGGGGAGCCTCAATCAGCCCCAGCATTTT
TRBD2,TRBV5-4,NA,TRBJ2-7,CASSLVASGSYEQYF,TGTGCCAGCAGCTTGGTGGCTAGCGGATCCTACGAGCAGTACTTC
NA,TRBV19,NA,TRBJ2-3,CASSIIQGSRDTQYF,TGTGCCAGTAGTATAATACAGGGCTCTAGGGATACGCAGTATTTT
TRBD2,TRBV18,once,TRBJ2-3,CASSPGTSGSTDTQYF,TGTGCCAGCTCTCCTGGGACTAGCGGGAGCACAGATACGCAGTATTTT
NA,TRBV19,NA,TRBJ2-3,CASSGGLYTDTQYF,TGTGCCAGTAGTGGAGGACTTTACACAGATACGCAGTATTTT
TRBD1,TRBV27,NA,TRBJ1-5,CASSLSRRQGYQPQHF,TGTGCCAGCAGTTTATCGAGGAGACAGGGGTATCAGCCCCAGCATTTT
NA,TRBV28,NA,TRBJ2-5,CASSLGKGKKETQYF,TGTGCCAGCAGTTTAGGTAAGGGGAAAAAAGAGACCCAGTACTTC
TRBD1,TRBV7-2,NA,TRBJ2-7,CASSLGTGNNEQYF,TGTGCCAGCAGCTTGGGGACAGGAAATAACGAGCAGTACTTC
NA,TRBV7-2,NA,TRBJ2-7,CASSLASSYEQYF,TGTGCCAGCAGCTTAGCGAGCTCCTACGAGCAGTACTTC
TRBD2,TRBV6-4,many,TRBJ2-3,CASSEAGGTDTQYF,TGTGCCAGCAGTGAAGCGGGGGGCACAGATACGCAGTATTTT
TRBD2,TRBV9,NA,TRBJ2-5,CASSVGLAGVKETQYF,TGTGCCAGCAGCGTAGGACTAGCGGGCGTGAAAGAGACCCAGTACTTC
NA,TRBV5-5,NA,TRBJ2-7,CASSLSQAYEQYF,TGTGCCAGCAGCTTGAGCCAAGCCTACGAGCAGTACTTC
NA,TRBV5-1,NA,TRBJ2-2,CASSLAWTTGELFF,TGCGCCAGCAGCTTGGCCTGGACTACCGGGGAGCTGTTTTTT
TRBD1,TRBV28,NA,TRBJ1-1,CASATGQGTSEAFF,TGTGCCAGCGCCACGGGACAGGGGACTTCTGAAGCTTTCTTT
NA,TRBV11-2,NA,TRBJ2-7,CASSSSGVGAYEQYF,TGTGCCAGCAGCTCCTCGGGGGTTGGGGCCTACGAGCAGTACTTC